This T cell receptor beta chain was captured by sequencing in a study of PD-L1 blockade in urothelial cancer. Study details: Bladder-origin urothelial cancer in males covered about 90% of the 29 patients.

The method was immunoSEQ multiplex PCR; TCRdb's version includes in-frame clones alone and lacks a portion of them. Counted here are tens of thousands of clones, around 93% occurring once; the ten biggest clones make up 0.7% to 0.9%. The CDR3 contains 15 residues. Germline assignment: CDR1 SGHVS and CDR2 FNYEAQ. Trimming took 4 bases from V and 1 from J; bases not matched to a gene: 5. Time point noted: peripheral blood 6 weeks after treatment start. The sequenced sample was PBMCs, obtained around atezolizumab (anti-PD-L1) treatment. This receptor was taken from an elderly woman with urothelial cancer. The chain couples TRBV7-6 to TRBJ2-3; TRBD1 aligns across 7 bases. The CDR3 here is CASSSRQGGTDTQYF. CDR3 coding DNA: TGTGCCAGCAGCTCCCGACAGGGTGGCACAGATACGCAGTATTTT.